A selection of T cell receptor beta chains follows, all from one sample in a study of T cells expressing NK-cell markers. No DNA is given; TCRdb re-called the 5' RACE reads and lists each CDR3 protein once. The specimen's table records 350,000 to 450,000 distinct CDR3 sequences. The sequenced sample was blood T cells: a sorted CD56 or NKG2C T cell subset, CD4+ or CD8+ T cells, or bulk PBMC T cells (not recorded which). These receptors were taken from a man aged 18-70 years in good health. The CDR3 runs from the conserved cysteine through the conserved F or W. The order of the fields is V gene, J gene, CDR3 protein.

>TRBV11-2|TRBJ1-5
CASSPRWSFQPQHF
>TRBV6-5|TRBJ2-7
CASSYNPGWINEQYF
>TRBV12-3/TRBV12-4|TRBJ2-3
CASSLGLAQGTDTQYF
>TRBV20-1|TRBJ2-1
CSARDPLGVANEQFF
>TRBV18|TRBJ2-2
CASSRLTDTGELFF
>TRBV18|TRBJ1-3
CASSPPGGSRNTIYF
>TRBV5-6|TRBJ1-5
CASSFRTGSNQPQHF
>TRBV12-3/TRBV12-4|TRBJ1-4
CASSRGQGRATNEKLFF
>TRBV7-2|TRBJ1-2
CASSYKWKASGYGYTF
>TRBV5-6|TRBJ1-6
CASSSGVGQSSYNSPLHF
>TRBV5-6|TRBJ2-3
CASSLRAGIRDTQYF
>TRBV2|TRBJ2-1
CASSTQGGAYNEQFF
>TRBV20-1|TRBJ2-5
CSAERQGIGKETQYF
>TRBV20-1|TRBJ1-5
CSASLGGTGGQPQHF
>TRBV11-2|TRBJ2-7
CASSPQHHSYEQYF
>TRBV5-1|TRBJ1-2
CASRKQGAQGGYTF
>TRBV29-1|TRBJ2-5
CSGQTLLTQYF
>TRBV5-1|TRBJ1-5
CASSADGQGTNQPQHF
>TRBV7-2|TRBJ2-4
CASSSAGTVKNIQYF
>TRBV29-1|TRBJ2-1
CSVEGGIARSYNEQFF
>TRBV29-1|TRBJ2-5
CSGGTEEETQYF
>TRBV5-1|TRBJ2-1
CASRGPKPGQKGPLSYNEQFF
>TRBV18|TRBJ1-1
CASSSANTEAFF
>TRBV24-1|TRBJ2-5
CATRDGGVRETQYF
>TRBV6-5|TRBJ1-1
CASSSPLGGRFTEAFF
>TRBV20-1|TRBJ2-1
CSASVGHRNEQFF
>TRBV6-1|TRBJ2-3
CASSATGGFTDTQYF
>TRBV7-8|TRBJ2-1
CASSLRGGGYNEQFF
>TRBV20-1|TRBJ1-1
CSASLGSSNTEAFF
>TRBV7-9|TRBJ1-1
CASSFMAENTEAFF
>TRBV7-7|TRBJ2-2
CASSLLAGSGTGELFF
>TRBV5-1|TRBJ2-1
CASSLRTSGGGSDEQFF
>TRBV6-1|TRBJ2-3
CASSRTSGGASTDTQYF
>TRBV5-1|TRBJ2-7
CASTRSPGKGYEQYF
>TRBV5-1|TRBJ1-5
CASRLTPGSNQPQHF
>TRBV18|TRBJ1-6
CASSPLSLRPNNSPLHF
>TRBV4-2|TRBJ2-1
CASSDTSGGASQFF
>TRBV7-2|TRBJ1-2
CASSSAYDRGGGYTF
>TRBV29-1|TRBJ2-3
CSVTGVISSTDTQYF
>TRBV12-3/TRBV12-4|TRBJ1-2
CASNTPGGSNYGYTF
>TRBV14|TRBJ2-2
CASSQWRDGELFF
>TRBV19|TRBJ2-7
CASSWGQGRNEQYF
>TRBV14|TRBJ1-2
CASSRTGTTGYTF
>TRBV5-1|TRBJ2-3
CASSLALGGPTDTQYF
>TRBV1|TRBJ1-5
CTSSPRVRRWYSNQPQHF
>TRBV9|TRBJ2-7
CASSAGQGRPYEQYF
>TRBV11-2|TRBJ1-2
CASNHPGGDLYGYTF
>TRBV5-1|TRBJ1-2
CASRQGSDGYTF
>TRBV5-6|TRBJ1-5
CASSRREGLQPQHF
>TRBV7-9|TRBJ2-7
CASSSPSNTGEQYF
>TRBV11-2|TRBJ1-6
CASSLNTGTYSPLHF